This T cell receptor beta chain was obtained from a study of neurological immune-mediated disorders (dated by TCRdb to between 2018 and 2021). Notes on the research overall: Among the approximately 35 multiple sclerosis patients, relapsing-remitting MS accounted for around 30 and secondary progressive MS accounted for 3. Using UMI-based sequencing, the study compared peripheral blood TCR-beta repertoires from patients with HTLV-I-associated myelopathy (HAM/TSP), patients with multiple sclerosis, and healthy controls. Alongside PBMC samples, the set of some 98 TCR-beta libraries contained longitudinal samples, technical triplicates, and paired CD4+ and CD8+ T-cell subsets that had been sorted. The cohort was made up of about 65 subjects, consisting of roughly 14 HAM/TSP patients, 35 or so multiple sclerosis patients and 20 healthy controls. Study-wide findings and limitations: No clinical or MRI features were associated with the MS cluster, and the authors said that larger cohorts are needed. No identical CDR3 amino acid sequences were found to be shared among expanded clones across subjects, suggesting that TCR-beta repertoires were private in all groups. TCR clonal expansion was highest in HAM/TSP patients and lowest in MS patients, with MS patients falling below even healthy controls. Phylogenetic analysis grouped repertoires from 18 of 34 MS patients into a cluster of related CDR3 sequences, suggesting a possible repertoire-level signature.

cDNA was synthesized by template-switch 5'RACE using a primer carrying a 10-nucleotide random unique molecular identifier by which each TCR transcript was tagged. Every sequencing run yielded over 170 million TCR-beta sequences covering 15-18 subjects. The RNeasy kit was used to extract total RNA. TCR-beta VDJ regions were amplified with primers for the TCR constant region and the 5'RACE anchor, using the KAPA Real-time Library Amplification kit. Sample indexes and Illumina adaptors were added in a first PCR, after which library yield was increased in a second PCR. After Ampure bead purification, the TCR product of roughly 650 bp was size-selected on a 2% E-gel SizeSelection system. Before pooling, libraries had their quality checked on a Bioanalyzer, their concentration measured with Qubit, and their quantity determined with the Kapa Library Quantification kit. Libraries were sequenced paired-end 2 x 150 bp on an Illumina HiSeq 2500. To increase sequence diversity, roughly 24-32% phiX was spiked into each library pool. The source study handled its data this way. The quality-filtered reads were processed with the UMI-based MiGEC pipeline, whose error correction step removed more than 80% of the raw TCR sequences. IMGT germline references were used for alignment of VDJ genes, and clonotypes were defined by a unique CDR3 amino acid sequence together with V-J genes. Clonal expansion, Shannon diversity and CDR3 relatedness were evaluated with VDJtools (CalcPairwiseDistances, ClusterSamples), while phylogenetic trees were built in CLCbio workbench. A clone was classed as expanded if it had 8 or more unique UMIs, a cutoff based on coefficient-of-variation modelling across technical triplicates. TCRdb's own reprocessing of the public reads used fastp at Q25 and MiXCR and kept productive beta chains. Every CDR3 protein is listed once, alongside the most common genes and DNA of its rows. The V and J calls follow TCRdb's processing rather than the paper's. The sample profile shows some 19,000 distinct CDR3 sequences; roughly 17% of them were found once. The ten top clones hold 6.5% to 9.5% of the sample.

Sorted-subset TCR libraries were prepared from approximately 1 million sorted CD4+ or CD8+ T cells. The multiple sclerosis patients were enrolled in a US clinical protocol that evaluated disease progression with magnetic resonance imaging. Peripheral blood was subjected to Ficoll-Hypaque density gradient centrifugation to isolate PBMCs, which were then cryopreserved in liquid nitrogen. Paired sorted CD4+ and CD8+ subsets came from healthy controls, HAM/TSP patients and MS patients. On this clonotype itself: Its antigen is unknown. Per-base quality was not reported, and no clone a single base away is much larger than it.

The CDR3 contains 13 residues, cysteine and phenylalanine counted. Only CDR3 DNA remains: 39 bases, in frame from the first base. CDR1 and CDR2, looked up from the germline V gene, are SNHLY and FYNNEI. V is clipped by 9 bases and J by 2 bases, and the sequence between their germline boundaries is 13 bases long. The rearranged chain carries TRBV2 and TRBJ1-2, with no D gene named confidently. The sequencing sample was made of CD8+ T cells from blood. The TCR comes from a woman between 18 and 29 years old with multiple sclerosis. The nucleotides read TGTGCCAGACCAACCAGAGACAACTATGGCTACACCTTC. This is translated as CARPTRDNYGYTF.